The entry below gives a single T cell receptor beta chain sequence along with its context. It has no known antigen specificity. No per-base quality is available; no much larger clone lies one base away. The source of the sample is a study of blood T cell repertoires in COVID-19 (dated by TCRdb to about 2020). Study-wide context: Samples from collaborators originated in the United States, Italy and Spain and spanned both the acute and convalescent phases of COVID-19. Samples were obtained from the ongoing ImmuneRACE study (first 160 participants) and from over 1,000 subjects provided by 6 global collaborators. The prospective study material was composed of cDNA or gDNA derived from T cells, B-cell-depleted T cells, or PBMCs. HLA class I and class II types, where available, came from metadata supplied by the sample provider rather than from assay-based typing. The sample metadata nearly always contained a de-identified subject ID, COVID-19 status, age in years and sex. The dataset comprised deeply sampled blood TCRbeta repertoires from subjects exposed to, actively infected with, or recovered from COVID-19. The repertoires were released in a freely available public database meant as a resource for research on the immune response to SARS-CoV-2.

The germline V gene encodes CDR1 LNHNV and CDR2 YYDKDF (reference sequence). The CDR3 numbers 14 residues from cysteine through phenylalanine. The kept DNA is CDR3 alone, 42 bases in frame from the first base. V is pared back by 1 base and J by 6 bases, with 10 bases lying between the germline termini. Each collaborating institution followed its own protocols to collect whole blood in K2EDTA tubes. Collaborator samples were shipped for TCRbeta analysis as frozen whole blood, isolated PBMCs, or DNA extracted from either sample type. What the authors observed across the whole study: The amount of clinical and demographic metadata varied by source and participant and was provided uncurated.

The immunoSEQ Assay, a bias-controlled multiplex PCR, was used to amplify TCRbeta CDR3 regions from genomic DNA. On the study's bioinformatics: The number of nucleated cells in each sample was estimated by amplification of reference gene primers within the assay. To quantify the absolute abundance of each unique TCRbeta CDR3 rearrangement, sequence reads were collapsed and filtered. For each sample, productive Simpson clonality was calculated by taking the square root of Simpson's diversity index across productive rearrangements. This is the immuneACCESS table as TCRdb keeps it, with only in-frame sequences that have V and J called. A part of the clones is gone; compared with another copy, unresolved V genes explain less than half, and the rest is unexplained. Clonal size and the V and J genes are those of that table, whereas D and trimming came from the DNA. The sample profile shows hundreds of thousands of clones; approximately 91% of them were found once. The ten largest clones add up to approximately 0.7% of the sample.

Sequencing was carried out using peripheral blood. This TCR derives from a human donor in a cohort sampled during active COVID-19. Here the chain combines TRBV15 and TRBJ1-5; a tentative D match to TRBD1 spans 6 bases. The DNA sequence follows: TGTGCCACCAGCAGAGTGGCAGGGGCTCAGCCCCAGCATTTT. Its translation is CATSRVAGAQPQHF.